This entry lists 26 T cell receptor beta chains sequenced from one sample in a study of T-cell memory formation after mild COVID-19. TCRdb ran MiXCR on the 5' RACE reads and lists one entry per CDR3 protein. The data show approximately 150,000 distinct CDR3 sequences, about 14% seen once. The specimen sequenced was PBMCs or a T cell subset sorted from them (not recorded which). The source of these receptors is an adult woman who had mild COVID-19 (a few samples of this study predate the infection). Cell type and time point are not known.

This clonotype appeared once. The rearrangement joins TRBV4-3 to TRBJ2-2, with a possible D match to TRBD2 (7 bases). CDR3 length equals 17 residues. Trimming cost V 1 base and J 4 bases, with 16 bases left between them. Germline-derived CDR1 and CDR2 are LGHNA and YSLEER. The CDR3 reads CASSQVRGARGTGELFF. CDR3 in DNA: TGCGCCAGCAGCCAAGTACGGGGGGCCCGAGGCACCGGGGAGCTGTTTTTT.

Ten or more counts support this clonotype. The chain combines TRBV4-3 with TRBJ2-1; 11 bases match TRBD2. The CDR3 has 16 amino acids. The J segment lost 7 bases and the V segment lost 1 base, leaving 6 bases of the junction unmatched. Germline V CDR1 and CDR2: LGHNA, YSLEER. CDR3 loop: CASSQVGASGRNEQFF. The CDR3 bases are TGCGCCAGCAGCCAAGTAGGCGCTAGCGGGAGGAATGAGCAGTTCTTC.

The chain is built from TRBV12-3 or TRBV12-4 and TRBJ2-5; D possibly corresponds to TRBD1 (6 bases). Trimming pared 5 bases from V and 2 bases from J, leaving 9 bases between. The CDR3 loop spans 13 amino acids. CDR3 residues: CASSRRGQETQYF. The DNA of the CDR3 is TGTGCCAGCAGTCGCAGGGGTCAAGAGACCCAGTACTTC.

In its sample, this clonotype was seen once. V is TRBV10-3 and J is TRBJ2-1, with TRBD2 matching 8 bases. Unmatched junction bases numbered 6, after V lost 2 bases and J lost 6 bases. The CDR3 totals 15 residues. The V gene's germline CDR1 is ENHRY and CDR2 SYGVKD. The CDR3 sequence is CAISEGSGKGNEQFF. The CDR3 nucleotides read TGTGCCATCAGTGAGGGTAGCGGGAAGGGCAATGAGCAGTTCTTC.

The J gene is TRBJ2-7, the V gene TRBV7-6; 9 positions match TRBD2. Germline V gives CDR1 SGHVS, CDR2 FNYEAQ. CDR3 length: 16 amino acids. The V gene end was trimmed by 1 base and the J gene end by 4 bases; junction bases not matched to a gene: 8. The CDR3 sequence: CASSLGPAGGSYEQYF. The CDR3 DNA reads TGTGCCAGCAGCTTAGGGCCAGCGGGAGGATCGTACGAGCAGTACTTC.

This clonotype was picked up a small number of times. V and J are TRBV12-3 or TRBV12-4 and TRBJ2-2; TRBD2 might be the D (5 bases). CDR3 length: 14 amino acids. Trimming took 8 bases from V and 0 from J, leaving 10 bases between them. CDR3 residues: CASRAASNTGELFF. Written as DNA, the CDR3 is TGTGCCAGCCGAGCGGCGTCGAACACCGGGGAGCTGTTTTTT.

The chain links TRBV12-3 or TRBV12-4 to TRBJ1-1; tentatively, D is TRBD1 (5 bases). V shed 3 bases and J shed 6 bases, with 17 bases lying between them. CDR3 length: 15 residues. CDR3 residues: CASSFYGRRGAEAFF. The CDR3 DNA reads TGTGCCAGCAGTTTCTACGGCCGCCGGGGGGCTGAAGCTTTCTTT.

The chain has TRBV7-6 and TRBJ2-7; D tentatively fits TRBD1 or TRBD2 (5 bases each). This CDR3 is built from 15 residues. Germline CDR1 reads SGHVS; CDR2 reads FNYEAQ. V was shortened by 0 bases and J by 2 bases, with 11 bases between the two germline ends. CDR3 nucleotide sequence: TGTGCCAGCAGCTTAGCGGGGACCGCCGCCTACGAGCAGTACTTC. Translating gives CASSLAGTAAYEQYF.

There are a few counts of this clonotype. V gene TRBV6-5 combines with J gene TRBJ2-2; TRBD2 might be the D (6 bases). With 6 bases removed from V and 3 bases from J, the gap between germline ends came to 14 bases. Germline CDR1 and CDR2: MNHEY and SVGAGI. This CDR3 has 15 residues. DNA for the CDR3: TGTGCCAGCAGGAGCGGAGGGGTGGACACCGGGGAGCTGTTTTTT. This gives the protein CASRSGGVDTGELFF.

This clonotype was observed a handful of times. The chain uses TRBV2 and TRBJ2-7; D ambiguous. The V end was cut by 6 bases, the J end by 2 bases, with 11 bases between. The V gene's germline CDR1 is SNHLY and CDR2 FYNNEI. The CDR3 runs to 13 residues. The CDR3 loop reads CASRDPRTYEQYF. CDR3 bases: TGTGCCAGCAGGGATCCTCGGACCTACGAGCAGTACTTC.

Note on this clonotype: At one end the junction does not follow the germline gene, possibly because of a read error. The chain combines TRBV4-1 with TRBJ2-7; D remains unclear. The germline gives CDR1 MGHRA, CDR2 YSYEKL. The CDR3 is made up of 13 amino acids. The CDR3 protein is CASSQVSSYEQYF. CDR3 in DNA: TGCGCAAGCAGCCAAGTCTCCTCCTACGAGCAGTACTTC.

The table lists this clonotype with many counts. V and J are TRBV7-9 and TRBJ1-3; D not certain. V was cut by 5 bases and J by 2 bases, with 19 bases left in between. Per the germline V gene, CDR1 is SEHNR and CDR2 is FQNEAQ (reference sequence). The CDR3 extends over 17 amino acids. The CDR3 DNA reads TGTGCCAGCAGCATGACGGACTCCTCGCCCCCTGGAAACACCATATATTTT. Its translation: CASSMTDSSPPGNTIYF.

J is TRBJ2-2 and V is TRBV7-3; D tentatively fits TRBD1 or TRBD2 (5 bases each). The CDR3 is 19 residues long. Germline V gene sequence: CDR1 SGHTA, CDR2 FQGTGA. Trimming shortened V by 2 bases and J by 0 bases, and 19 bases separated the two germline ends. This CDR3 is CASSLYPPRSGPNTGELFF. CDR3 bases: TGTGCCAGCAGCTTATATCCCCCACGATCGGGGCCGAACACCGGGGAGCTGTTTTTT.

This clonotype occurred a few times. The chain employs TRBV5-1 and TRBJ2-7, with a weak D call TRBD1 (5 bases). V lost 3 bases and J lost 2, with 9 bases in between. The V gene's germline CDR1 is SGHRS and CDR2 YFSETQ. This CDR3 is 13 amino acids long. The CDR3 region is CASSSQVTYEQYF. DNA of the CDR3: TGCGCCAGCAGCTCACAGGTCACCTACGAGCAGTACTTC.

This clonotype has a handful of counts. The gene calls are TRBV4-1 and TRBJ2-2; 9 bases agree with TRBD1. In germline, CDR1 is MGHRA, CDR2 YSYEKL. CDR3 length: 15 amino acids. V lost 4 bases and J lost 4; bases outside the gene matches: 4. CDR3 coding DNA: TGCGCCAGCAGCCCATTACAGGGGGCCACCGGGGAGCTGTTTTTT. Protein product: CASSPLQGATGELFF.

This clonotype was picked up many times. The CDR3 reads CSARDLLGRLETQYF. In DNA, the CDR3 is TGCAGTGCTAGAGATTTACTAGGGAGGCTGGAGACCCAGTACTTC. This chain links TRBV20-1 with TRBJ2-5; D may be TRBD2 (6 bases). Germline CDR1 is DFQATT and CDR2 is SNEGSKA (reference sequence). Trimming took 0 bases from V and 5 from J, leaving 16 bases between them. This CDR3 is built from 15 residues.

This clonotype was recorded a few times. This chain connects TRBV11-3 to TRBJ2-3; 12 nucleotides align to TRBD2. The CDR3 loop spans 16 amino acids. Unmatched junction bases numbered 8, after V lost 4 bases and J lost 6 bases. The germline V gene has CDR1 SGHNT and CDR2 YENEEA. The DNA for the CDR3 is TGTGCCAGCAGCTCTCGACTAGCGGGAGTGTCGGATACGCAGTATTTT. This gives the protein CASSSRLAGVSDTQYF.

The chain recombines TRBV7-6 with TRBJ2-1; TRBD1 matches 9 bases. There are 15 residues in the CDR3. Germline V gene sequence: CDR1 SGHVS, CDR2 FNYEAQ. The chain's CDR3 is CDVGPGQGFHNEQFF. The CDR3 nucleotides are TGTGACGTGGGTCCGGGACAGGGTTTCCACAATGAGCAGTTCTTC.

The chain links TRBV9 to TRBJ2-1; 8 bases match TRBD1. The ends lost 4 bases at V and 7 bases at J; junction bases unmatched: 10. The CDR3 extends over 15 amino acids. CDR1 and CDR2 (germline): SGDLS, YYNGEE. CDR3 DNA sequence: TGTGCCAGCAGCCTAGACAGGGGCGCGCGGAATGAGCAGTTCTTC. Its protein is CASSLDRGARNEQFF.

The chain combines TRBV4-1 with TRBJ2-7; a weak D match, TRBD2 (6 bases). V shed 1 base and J shed 5 bases, with 12 bases lying between them. Germline assignment: CDR1 MGHRA and CDR2 YSYEKL. The CDR3 spans 14 residues. The CDR3 protein is CASSQGGVSNEQYF. As DNA, the CDR3 is TGCGCCAGCAGCCAAGGGGGGGTTAGTAACGAGCAGTACTTC.

CDR3 coding DNA: TGTGCCAGCAGTTCTACAGCACTAGACTACGAGCAGTACTTC. Translated, it gives CASSSTALDYEQYF. V is TRBV7-6 and J is TRBJ2-7, with D tentatively TRBD2 (5 bases). Trimming stripped 6 bases from V and 3 bases from J, with 15 bases between. Germline values: CDR1 SGHVS, CDR2 FNYEAQ. This CDR3 has 14 amino acids.

The chain employs TRBV3-1 and TRBJ2-2, with D unclear. Deletions cut 0 bases from V and 1 base from J, with 3 bases between. CDR1 is LGHDT and CDR2 is YNNKEL in the germline V gene (reference sequence). The CDR3 has 14 amino acids. The CDR3 loop reads CASSQEGNTGELFF. CDR3 DNA: TGTGCCAGCAGCCAAGAAGGGAACACCGGGGAGCTGTTTTTT. Looking up the rest from reference TRBV3-1 and TRBJ2-2 gives the full variable domain: DTAVSQTPKYLVTQMGNDKSIKCEQNLGHDTMYWYKQDSKKFLKIMFSYNNKELIINETVPNRFSPKSPDKAHLNLHINSLELGDSAVYFCASSQEGNTGELFFGEGSRLTVL.

The chain carries TRBV10-3 and TRBJ2-5, with D possibly called TRBD1 or TRBD2 (5 bases each). This CDR3 spans 17 amino acids. CDR1 and CDR2 (germline): ENHRY, SYGVKD. V was cut by 2 bases and J by 3 bases, with 19 bases left in between. CDR3 residues: CAISEATGGAPEETQYF. CDR3 DNA: TGTGCCATCAGTGAGGCCACTGGGGGAGCACCCGAAGAGACCCAGTACTTC.

This clonotype came up a few times. The J gene is TRBJ1-2, the V gene TRBV2; D is undetermined. The V gene lost 7 bases and the J gene lost 6 bases, with 15 bases spanning the gap. The CDR3 contains 13 residues. Germline V gene sequence: CDR1 SNHLY, CDR2 FYNNEI. The CDR3 DNA is TGTGCCAGCACCCTCGCCGGCAGGAATGGCTACACCTTC. It encodes CASTLAGRNGYTF.

This clonotype was recorded a few times. J is TRBJ2-7 and V is TRBV5-4; the D gene is possibly TRBD2 (5 bases). This CDR3 is 14 amino acids long. CDR1 is SGHNT, CDR2 YYREEE, per germline (reference sequence). V was clipped by 4 bases and J by 7 bases, with 18 bases between them. This chain's CDR3 is CASSPTRGFREQYF. The DNA of the CDR3 is TGTGCCAGCAGCCCGACCCGGGGTTTCCGAGAGCAGTACTTC.

There are a few counts of this clonotype. The chain couples TRBV3-1 to TRBJ2-2; no clear D gene. The CDR3 spans 16 residues. Germline-derived CDR1 and CDR2 are LGHDT and YNNKEL (reference sequence). Trimming pared 4 bases from V and 4 bases from J, leaving 16 bases between. In DNA form, the CDR3 reads TGTGCCAGCAGCCCTATAGGCCTCGTACCCACCGGGGAGCTGTTTTTT. Its translation: CASSPIGLVPTGELFF. Full variable domain (remainder filled in from reference TRBV3-1 and TRBJ2-2): DTAVSQTPKYLVTQMGNDKSIKCEQNLGHDTMYWYKQDSKKFLKIMFSYNNKELIINETVPNRFSPKSPDKAHLNLHINSLELGDSAVYFCASSPIGLVPTGELFFGEGSRLTVL.